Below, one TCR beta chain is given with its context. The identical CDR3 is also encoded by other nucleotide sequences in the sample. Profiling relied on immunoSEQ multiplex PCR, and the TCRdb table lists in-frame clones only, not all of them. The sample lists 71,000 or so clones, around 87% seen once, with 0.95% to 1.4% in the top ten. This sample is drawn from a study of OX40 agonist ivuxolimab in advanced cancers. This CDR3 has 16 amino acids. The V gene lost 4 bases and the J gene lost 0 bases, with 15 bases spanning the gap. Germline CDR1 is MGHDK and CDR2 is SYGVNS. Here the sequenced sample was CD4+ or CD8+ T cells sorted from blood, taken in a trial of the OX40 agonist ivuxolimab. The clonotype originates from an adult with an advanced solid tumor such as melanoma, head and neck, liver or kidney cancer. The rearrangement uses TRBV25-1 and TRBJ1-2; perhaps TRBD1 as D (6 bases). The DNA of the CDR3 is TGTGCCAGCAGTGGTTGGTCGGGGGCCACTAACTATGGCTACACCTTC. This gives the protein CASSGWSGATNYGYTF.